This T cell receptor beta chain was recovered during a study of regulatory T cells in long-lasting Graves disease. Time point described: newly diagnosed GD, antithyroid drugs for less than 3 months. PBMC-extracted RNA yielded the TCR library. Germline V gene data show CDR1 as DFQATT and CDR2 as SNEGSKA (reference sequence). This CDR3 is built from 13 residues. The V segment lost 2 bases and the J segment 2 bases; nucleotides outside the gene matches: 3. Arm-PCR of CDR3 regions and iRepertoire HTBI primers were used to build TCR beta libraries. TCRdb re-derived calls from the multiplex PCR reads in MiXCR, one entry per CDR3 protein. This table has 600,000 to 650,000 distinct CDR3 sequences, roughly 15% appearing once. This same sample was also part of a study on T cells in Graves' hyperthyroidism and ophthalmopathy. That publication notes: Researchers ran a first-round RT-PCR on the TCR CDR3 using the HTBI primer set.

The specimen comprised peripheral blood mononuclear cells (PBMCs), sampled at new diagnosis, from a patient treated with antithyroid drugs. The origin of this receptor is a young woman with Graves disease. The gene calls are TRBV20-1 and TRBJ2-7; 7 positions match TRBD1. The CDR3 region is CSARWTGAYEQYF. The CDR3, as DNA: TGCAGTGCTAGATGGACAGGAGCCTACGAGCAGTACTTC.